This TCR beta chain comes out of a study of control samples from healthy donors and cancer patients. CDR3 length: 16 amino acids. Germline V CDR1 and CDR2: DFQATT, SNEGSKA (reference sequence). Between the trimmed V and J ends, which lost 3 bases and 7 bases, there was a span of 22 bases. Assay used: immunoSEQ multiplex PCR; TCRdb lists only in-frame clones, some missing. This sample has 130,000 or so clones, with just under 95% found just once. What was sequenced was blood. The receptor comes from a man between 18 and 35 years old in good health. This chain links TRBV20-1 with TRBJ2-1; a possible D gene is TRBD2 (6 bases). The CDR3 protein is CSASPAHAGPRNEQFF. The CDR3, as DNA: TGCAGTGCTAGTCCTGCCCATGCGGGGCCCCGGAATGAGCAGTTCTTC.